These 20 T cell receptor beta chains came from one sample sequenced in a study of T cells in Graves' hyperthyroidism and ophthalmopathy. Authors of the study amplified TCR beta CDR3 regions from RNA transcripts. Carried out on the TCR CDR3, a first-round RT-PCR used the HTBI primer set. TCRdb independently ran MiXCR on the multiplex PCR reads; one entry per CDR3 protein. Found here are about 640,000 distinct CDR3 sequences, around 20% of them singletons; the top ten hold around a third. The sample taken for sequencing was blood. These receptors were obtained from a man aged 30 to 39 with Graves' ophthalmopathy.

This clonotype was found a few times. V gene TRBV29-1 combines with J gene TRBJ2-5, with D possibly being TRBD1 or TRBD2 (5 bases each). From germline, CDR1 is SQVTM and CDR2 ANQGSEA. The CDR3 is 12 residues long. Trimming removed 4 bases at V and 3 bases at J, with 9 bases between. In DNA, the CDR3 is TGCAGCGTTGCGAGGGGAAAAGAGACCCAGTACTTC. This sequence encodes CSVARGKETQYF.

Only a few counts were recorded for this clonotype. DNA for the CDR3: TGTGCCAGCAGCTCTCGAGGACTAGCTAGCACAGATACGCAGTATTTT. Translation: CASSSRGLASTDTQYF. V usage is TRBV11-2 and J usage is TRBJ2-3, with 8 bases lining up with TRBD2. From germline, CDR1 is SGHAT and CDR2 FQNNGV. The CDR3 is 16 residues long. Germline trimming cut 4 bases from V and 0 bases from J; bases unmatched to any gene: 6. The complete variable domain, with remaining parts taken from reference TRBV11-2 and TRBJ2-3, reads EAGVAQSPRYKIIEKRQSVAFWCNPISGHATLYWYQQILGQGPKLLIQFQNNGVVDDSQLPKDRFSAERLKGVDSTLKIQPAKLEDSAVYLCASSSRGLASTDTQYFGPGTRLTVL.

Only a few counts were recorded for this clonotype. The V and J genes are TRBV6-2 or TRBV6-3 and TRBJ2-1; 10 bases match TRBD2. The ends lost 1 base at V and 3 bases at J; junction bases unmatched: 0. The germline gives CDR1 MNHEY, CDR2 SVGEGT. The CDR3 is made up of 15 amino acids. The CDR3 nucleotides are TGTGCCAGCAGTTACTGGACTAGCGGCTACAATGAGCAGTTCTTC. This sequence encodes CASSYWTSGYNEQFF.

This clonotype was counted only a few times. The genes are TRBV11-2 and TRBJ2-5; 9 nucleotides align to TRBD1. With 4 bases clipped from V and 4 bases from J, the junction kept 10 bases outside the gene matches. Germline V CDR1 and CDR2: SGHAT, FQNNGV. The CDR3 is 16 amino acids. DNA for the CDR3: TGTGCCAGCAGCTCCCGTCGACAGGGGGATCTAGAGACCCAGTACTTC. Protein sequence: CASSSRRQGDLETQYF.

This clonotype was seen repeatedly, ten times or more. The V call is TRBV30, the J call TRBJ1-1; 7 nucleotides align to TRBD1. The length of the CDR3 is 13 residues. Trimming removed 5 bases from V and 1 base from J; junction bases left unmatched: 4. Germline loops: CDR1 GTSNPN, CDR2 SVGIG (reference sequence). CDR3 in amino acids: CAWAQGSNTEAFF. DNA of the CDR3: TGTGCCTGGGCACAGGGGTCGAACACTGAAGCTTTCTTT.

This clonotype was observed once. This chain joins TRBV28 and TRBJ2-6, with 8 bases identical to TRBD1. V lost 6 bases, J lost 0 bases, and 4 bases stayed unmatched. The CDR3 spans 16 residues. The germline V gene encodes CDR1 MDHEN and CDR2 SYDVKM. CDR3 in DNA: TGTGCCAGCAGAAAACAGGGGGACTCTGGGGCCAACGTCCTGACTTTC. Protein sequence: CASRKQGDSGANVLTF. Complete variable domain (other parts from reference TRBV28 and TRBJ2-6): DVKVTQSSRYLVKRTGEKVFLECVQDMDHENMFWYRQDPGLGLRLIYFSYDVKMKEKGDIPEGYSVSREKKERFSLILESASTNQTSMYLCASRKQGDSGANVLTFGAGSRLTVL.

This clonotype was counted only a few times. This chain joins TRBV28 and TRBJ2-1; 7 bases are shared with TRBD1. This CDR3 is 15 amino acids long. J gave up 3 bases and V 6 bases, and 8 bases lay outside the gene matches. The germline V gene encodes CDR1 MDHEN and CDR2 SYDVKM. CDR3 region: CASSTEGAIYNEQFF. The DNA of the CDR3 is TGTGCCAGCAGCACAGAGGGGGCCATCTACAATGAGCAGTTCTTC.

This clonotype was seen ten or more times. This chain links TRBV11-2 with TRBJ2-5; TRBD2 matches 8 bases. Trimming at V came to 2 bases and at J to 1 base, leaving 6 bases not matched to a gene. The CDR3 extends over 16 amino acids. Per the germline V gene, CDR1 is SGHAT and CDR2 is FQNNGV. CDR3 residues: CASSLKVAGGQETQYF. CDR3 in DNA: TGTGCCAGCAGCTTAAAGGTTGCGGGGGGCCAAGAGACCCAGTACTTC. Drawing the rest from reference TRBV11-2 and TRBJ2-5, the complete variable domain is EAGVAQSPRYKIIEKRQSVAFWCNPISGHATLYWYQQILGQGPKLLIQFQNNGVVDDSQLPKDRFSAERLKGVDSTLKIQPAKLEDSAVYLCASSLKVAGGQETQYFGPGTRLLVL.

The rearrangement links TRBV19 to TRBJ2-2; D unresolved. Germline V gene sequence: CDR1 LNHDA, CDR2 SQIVND (reference sequence). The CDR3 covers 11 residues. Trimming removed 5 bases from V and 8 bases from J, with 6 bases in between. CDR3 in DNA: TGTGCCAGTAGTCGGAAAGGGGAGCTGTTTTTT. Translated, it gives CASSRKGELFF. Filled out from reference TRBV19 and TRBJ2-2, the complete variable domain reads DGGITQSPKYLFRKEGQNVTLSCEQNLNHDAMYWYRQDPGQGLRLIYYSQIVNDFQKGDIAEGYSVSREKKESFPLTVTSAQKNPTAFYLCASSRKGELFFGEGSRLTVL.

The table lists this clonotype with a few counts. This rearrangement joins TRBV6-6 to TRBJ1-1; the D is unclear. The CDR3 contains 14 residues. Germline V gene data show CDR1 as MNHNY and CDR2 as SVGAGI (reference sequence). Trimming pared 2 bases from V and 5 bases from J, leaving 12 bases between. The CDR3 is CASSYGRVETEAFF. DNA for the CDR3: TGTGCCAGCAGTTACGGGAGGGTAGAGACTGAAGCTTTCTTT.

This chain uses TRBV27 with TRBJ2-3; D unclear. CDR1 and CDR2 from the germline V gene are MNHEY and SMNVEV (reference sequence). V gave up 5 bases and J gave up 0 bases, with 18 bases separating them. The CDR3 has 17 amino acids. The CDR3 nucleotides read TGTGCCAGCAGTCCACTGGGCCCCAGACCCAGCACAGATACGCAGTATTTT. It encodes CASSPLGPRPSTDTQYF.

This clonotype was observed a few times. This chain joins TRBV10-2 and TRBJ1-1, with 12 bases lining up with TRBD1. The CDR3 is made up of 17 amino acids. In germline, CDR1 is WSHSY, CDR2 SAAADI. Unmatched junction bases numbered 7, after V lost 0 bases and J lost 5 bases. The CDR3 loop is CASSESSRDRGRTEAFF. The DNA of the CDR3 is TGCGCCAGCAGTGAGTCGTCCCGGGACAGGGGGCGAACTGAAGCTTTCTTT.

This clonotype was observed once. Being one base from a much bigger clone, this may be a read error. This chain joins TRBV7-2 and TRBJ2-1; possible D gene TRBD1, 5 bases. The V end lost 3 bases, the J end lost 10 bases, and 13 bases lay between the germline ends. The CDR3 has 13 residues. In germline, CDR1 is SGHTA, CDR2 FQGNSA. CDR3 DNA: TGTGCCAGCAGCTTGGCCTTCAGGACAGAGCAGTTCTTC. It encodes CASSLAFRTEQFF. Full variable domain (missing parts from reference TRBV7-2 and TRBJ2-1): GAGVSQSPSNKVTEKGKDVELRCDPISGHTALYWYRQSLGQGLEFLIYFQGNSAPDKSGLPSDRFSAERTGGSVSTLTIQRTQQEDSAVYLCASSLAFRTEQFFGPGTRLTVL.

The chain uses TRBV7-2 and TRBJ1-1; D not certain. This CDR3 contains 14 residues. V lost 2 bases and J 3 bases, leaving 10 bases between the germline ends. CDR1 and CDR2 (germline): SGHTA, FQGNSA. The DNA of the CDR3 is TGTGCCAGCAGCTTAAGGCCCCGGGACACTGAAGCTTTCTTT. Translating it yields CASSLRPRDTEAFF.

J is TRBJ1-6 and V is TRBV6-1, with 7 bases that match TRBD1. J gave up 10 bases and V 6 bases, and 3 bases lay outside the gene matches. Germline V gene sequence: CDR1 MNHNS, CDR2 SASEGT. This CDR3 spans 12 amino acids. The CDR3 coding sequence is TGTGCCAGCAGGGGACAGAGATCACCCCTCCACTTT. Translating gives CASRGQRSPLHF.

The chain is built from TRBV20-1 and TRBJ2-7, with 8 bases that match TRBD1. J gave up 3 bases and V 3 bases, and 10 bases lay outside the gene matches. Germline CDR1 and CDR2: DFQATT and SNEGSKA (reference sequence). This CDR3 has 15 amino acids. CDR3 loop: CSASYPPTGVYEQYF. As DNA, the CDR3 is TGCAGTGCTAGCTACCCCCCGACAGGGGTCTACGAGCAGTACTTC.

Ten or more counts support this clonotype. V is TRBV28 and J is TRBJ2-7, with 9 bases aligning to TRBD1. V trimming: 5 bases; J trimming: 5 bases; junction bases outside the gene matches: 10. This CDR3 has 15 residues. Looked up from germline, CDR1 is MDHEN and CDR2 is SYDVKM. The CDR3 DNA is TGTGCCAGCAGTCTAATCCGGGACAGGGTAGACGAGCAGTACTTC. Encoded protein: CASSLIRDRVDEQYF.

The chain uses TRBV3-1 and TRBJ1-4, with no clear D. CDR3 length: 18 residues. Germline assignment: CDR1 LGHDT and CDR2 YNNKEL (reference sequence). Trimming shortened V by 1 base and J by 0 bases, and 15 bases separated the two germline ends. The CDR3 protein is CASSQGQAPRSTNEKLFF. CDR3 sequence (DNA): TGTGCCAGCAGCCAAGGTCAGGCACCAAGATCAACTAATGAAAAACTGTTTTTT.

This clonotype showed up many times. V gene TRBV6-1 combines with J gene TRBJ2-1; D possibly corresponds to TRBD2 (6 bases). Trimming cost V 5 bases and J 2 bases, with 7 bases left between them. The germline gives CDR1 MNHNS, CDR2 SASEGT. CDR3 length equals 13 residues. CDR3 nucleotide sequence: TGTGCCAGCAGTCGCGGGGCCTACAATGAGCAGTTCTTC. This encodes CASSRGAYNEQFF.

This clonotype has more than one count but fewer than ten. One end of the junction fails to match germline, which may point to a read error. The CDR3 spells CASSLSVVSPLHF. CDR3 DNA sequence: TGTGCCAGCAGTCTATCAGTGGTTTCACCCCTCCACTTT. The chain carries TRBV27 and TRBJ1-6; D gene unclear. CDR1 and CDR2 from the germline V gene are MNHEY and SMNVEV (reference sequence). The CDR3 runs to 13 residues.